The 23 T cell receptor beta chains listed next were all sequenced from one sample in a study of response to subunit inactivated influenza vaccine. TCRdb processed the RT-PCR reads anew with MiXCR; each CDR3 protein has one entry. The table lists 250,000 to 350,000 distinct CDR3 sequences, roughly 22% of them singletons, with approximately 10% in the top ten. Sequenced here: PBMCs from blood, sampled less than 22 months after vaccination. The receptors derive from a man aged 50 to 69 who received an inactivated influenza vaccine.

This clonotype has a handful of counts. The DNA for the CDR3 is TGTGCCACCTCACCGAACACTGAAGCTTTCTTT. It encodes CATSPNTEAFF. The chain is built from TRBV10-3 and TRBJ1-1; D is unclear. V lost 10 bases, J lost 1 base, and 7 bases lay in between. The CDR3 has 11 residues. Per the germline V gene, CDR1 is ENHRY and CDR2 is SYGVKD.

The chain is built from TRBV20-1 and TRBJ2-1, with D tentatively TRBD1 or TRBD2 (5 bases each). V was cut by 2 bases and J by 8 bases, with 19 bases left in between. The CDR3 spans 15 residues. CDR1 is DFQATT, CDR2 SNEGSKA, per germline (reference sequence). CDR3 in amino acids: CSARLGTLGFDEQFF. The DNA of the CDR3 is TGCAGTGCTAGATTGGGGACCCTTGGATTCGATGAGCAGTTCTTC.

This clonotype was found many times. This chain links TRBV20-1 with TRBJ1-6, with TRBD1 as a possible D gene (5 bases). The CDR3 length is 13 residues. The germline V and J ends were trimmed by 3 bases and 7 bases, with 10 bases remaining between them. Germline lookup yields CDR1 DFQATT and CDR2 SNEGSKA (reference sequence). CDR3: CSARGLSNSPLHF. CDR3 bases: TGCAGTGCTAGGGGACTTTCGAATTCACCCCTCCACTTT.

Only a few counts were recorded for this clonotype. The chain couples TRBV9 to TRBJ2-1; TRBD2 is a possible D gene (5 bases). Trimming removed 0 bases at V and 6 bases at J, with 13 bases between. This CDR3 has 15 residues. CDR1 and CDR2 from the germline V gene are SGDLS and YYNGEE. The CDR3 here is CASSVVGTRGNEQFF. CDR3 nucleotide sequence: TGTGCCAGCAGCGTAGTCGGTACTCGGGGCAATGAGCAGTTCTTC.

This clonotype turned up a few times. The rearrangement joins TRBV6-5 to TRBJ1-3; D call uncertain. Germline CDR1 reads MNHEY; CDR2 reads SVGAGI. With 0 bases removed from V and 0 bases from J, the gap between germline ends came to 6 bases. This CDR3 spans 15 amino acids. The CDR3 protein is CASSYSSLSGNTIYF. CDR3 sequence (DNA): TGTGCCAGCAGTTACTCGTCACTCTCTGGAAACACCATATATTTT.

This chain links TRBV7-2 with TRBJ2-3; no clear D gene. The V gene's germline CDR1 is SGHTA and CDR2 FQGNSA. V lost 2 bases, J lost 6 bases, and 9 bases lay in between. This CDR3 has 13 residues. This chain's CDR3 is CASSLFPDDTQYF. The CDR3, as DNA: TGTGCCAGCAGCTTATTCCCTGACGATACGCAGTATTTT.

This clonotype was detected a few times. The chain has TRBV20-1 and TRBJ2-1; 8 bases fit TRBD2. Germline V gives CDR1 DFQATT, CDR2 SNEGSKA (reference sequence). The J segment lost 4 bases and the V segment lost 0 bases, leaving 5 bases of the junction unmatched. There are 15 residues in the CDR3. CDR3 coding DNA: TGCAGTGCTAGAGATCACCAGCGGGGGTACAATGAGCAGTTCTTC. Protein sequence: CSARDHQRGYNEQFF.

This clonotype was picked up a small number of times. The chain combines TRBV6-2 or TRBV6-3 with TRBJ2-7; D perhaps matches TRBD1 (6 bases). Germline CDR1 reads MNHEY; CDR2 reads SVGEGT. V dropped 0 bases and J dropped 0 bases, with 18 bases sitting between them. This CDR3 has 18 amino acids. CDR3 in DNA: TGTGCCAGCAGTTACTCGATCTCCAGGGACACCCGCTCCTACGAGCAGTACTTC. It is translated as CASSYSISRDTRSYEQYF.

This rearrangement joins TRBV20-1 to TRBJ2-5; possibly TRBD2 for D (5 bases). V was pared by 1 base and J by 5 bases, with 11 bases between. Germline V CDR1 and CDR2: DFQATT, SNEGSKA (reference sequence). The CDR3 sequence is 13 residues long. CDR3 region: CSARAGSRETQYF. The CDR3 coding sequence is TGCAGTGCTAGAGCGGGGTCACGGGAGACCCAGTACTTC.

This clonotype was seen more than once but under ten times. The genes are TRBV20-1 and TRBJ1-5; D possibly corresponds to TRBD1 (5 bases). The CDR3 loop spans 16 amino acids. Trimming cost V 0 bases and J 0 bases, with 12 bases left between them. CDR1 and CDR2 (germline): DFQATT, SNEGSKA (reference sequence). The DNA for the CDR3 is TGCAGTGCTAGAGATACGGGGGGGGGTAGCAATCAGCCCCAGCATTTT. Amino acid sequence: CSARDTGGGSNQPQHF.

V gene TRBV11-1 combines with J gene TRBJ2-3; possibly TRBD1 for D (5 bases). V was shortened by 1 base and J by 0 bases, with 20 bases between the two germline ends. The CDR3 spans 19 residues. Per germline, CDR1 SGHAT and CDR2 FQDESV (reference sequence). The CDR3 loop reads CASSLVSWGSPPSTDTQYF. CDR3 DNA: TGTGCCAGCAGCTTAGTGTCGTGGGGCAGTCCTCCTAGCACAGATACGCAGTATTTT.

V gene TRBV29-1 combines with J gene TRBJ2-4; either TRBD1 or TRBD2 may supply D (5 bases each). Trimming shortened V by 3 bases and J by 15 bases, and 15 bases separated the two germline ends. CDR1 is SQVTM and CDR2 is ANQGSEA in the germline V gene. This CDR3 contains 11 residues. This chain's CDR3 is CSVETGTLAYF. The CDR3, as DNA: TGCAGCGTTGAGACCGGGACCTTAGCGTACTTC.

This clonotype was seen only once. The chain recombines TRBV10-3 with TRBJ1-4; 7 bases fit TRBD1. CDR3 size: 15 residues. CDR1 is ENHRY and CDR2 is SYGVKD in the germline V gene. V lost 6 bases to trimming and J lost 0 bases; unmatched junction nucleotides: 4. The CDR3 here is CAIRPGQATNEKLFF. The DNA of the CDR3 is TGTGCCATCAGGCCCGGACAGGCAACTAATGAAAAACTGTTTTTT.

The gene calls are TRBV3-1 and TRBJ2-5; 9 bases map to TRBD2. V shed 1 base, J shed 6 bases, and the junction held 6 bases outside the gene matches. CDR1 is LGHDT and CDR2 is YNNKEL in the germline V gene (reference sequence). The CDR3 sequence is 15 residues long. The DNA of the CDR3 is TGTGCCAGCAGCCAAGCTGGCGGGGGGGCTCAGACCCAGTACTTC. The encoded protein is CASSQAGGGAQTQYF.

A few counts support this clonotype. V and J are TRBV4-3 and TRBJ2-7, with TRBD1 as a possible D gene (5 bases). Trimming removed 0 bases at V and 1 base at J, with 13 bases between. The V gene's germline CDR1 is LGHNA and CDR2 YSLEER. The CDR3 spans 16 residues. CDR3 region: CASSQDWGSKSYEQYF. In DNA form, the CDR3 reads TGCGCCAGCAGCCAAGATTGGGGCAGCAAATCCTACGAGCAGTACTTC.

The chain links TRBV10-2 to TRBJ2-3, with TRBD2 matching over 8 bases. Per germline, CDR1 WSHSY and CDR2 SAAADI. The CDR3 runs 14 residues. The ends lost 7 bases at V and 2 bases at J; junction bases unmatched: 5. CDR3 nucleotides: TGCGCCAGCAACTTAGCGGGGCCCACAGATACGCAGTATTTT. Protein product: CASNLAGPTDTQYF.

The table lists this clonotype with many counts. The rearrangement uses TRBV4-1 and TRBJ1-1; D is undetermined. The germline V gene encodes CDR1 MGHRA and CDR2 YSYEKL. The CDR3 runs to 13 residues. Between the trimmed V and J ends, which lost 4 bases and 5 bases, there was a span of 11 bases. CDR3 region: CASSRGRGTEAFF. Here the CDR3 DNA reads TGCGCCAGCAGCCGAGGGAGAGGAACTGAAGCTTTCTTT.

This clonotype turned up a few times. The chain combines TRBV28 with TRBJ1-5, with a possible D match to TRBD1 (6 bases). CDR3 length: 14 residues. Germline V gene lookup returns CDR1 MDHEN and CDR2 SYDVKM. V lost 5 bases to trimming and J lost 4 bases, with 12 bases between them. The CDR3 sequence: CASSAWTVNQPQHF. In DNA, the CDR3 is TGTGCCAGCAGTGCCTGGACAGTTAATCAGCCCCAGCATTTT.

The sample holds a few counts of this clonotype. The V gene is TRBV2, the J gene TRBJ1-5; D unresolved. This CDR3 has 12 residues. Deletions cut 7 bases from V and 5 bases from J, with 9 bases between. The germline gives CDR1 SNHLY, CDR2 FYNNEI. Written as DNA, the CDR3 is TGTGCCAGCACCCCAGGTGATCAGCCCCAGCATTTT. Translated, it gives CASTPGDQPQHF.

This clonotype was counted many times. The V gene is TRBV6-5, the J gene TRBJ1-2; D is uncertain. The germline V gene encodes CDR1 MNHEY and CDR2 SVGAGI. V lost 3 bases, J lost 2 bases, and 10 bases lay in between. The CDR3 is made up of 14 amino acids. The CDR3 DNA reads as TGTGCCAGCAGTTATAATGCGGCGAACTATGGCTACACCTTC. Translated: CASSYNAANYGYTF.

The rearrangement joins TRBV6-1 to TRBJ1-5; D is uncertain. Germline loops: CDR1 MNHNS, CDR2 SASEGT. The CDR3 has 17 amino acids. V dropped 0 bases and J dropped 0 bases, with 12 bases sitting between them. The CDR3 region is CASSEAPSLNSNQPQHF. CDR3 in DNA: TGTGCCAGCAGTGAAGCTCCCTCTCTGAATAGCAATCAGCCCCAGCATTTT.

The rearrangement uses TRBV27 and TRBJ1-2; the D is unclear. The V end was cut by 5 bases, the J end by 1 base, with 8 bases between. CDR1 and CDR2 from the germline V gene are MNHEY and SMNVEV (reference sequence). There are 13 residues in the CDR3. Here the CDR3 reads CASSTSSNYGYTF. CDR3 bases: TGTGCCAGCAGTACCAGCAGTAACTATGGCTACACCTTC.

The V and J genes are TRBV20-1 and TRBJ2-3; 9 positions match TRBD2. The CDR3 spans 14 residues. Germline V gene data show CDR1 as DFQATT and CDR2 as SNEGSKA (reference sequence). The V and J ends lost 4 bases and 3 bases, in that order; junction bases with no gene match: 5. Here the CDR3 DNA reads TGCAGTGCTACTCTAGCGGGAAGGACAGATACGCAGTATTTT. Amino acids: CSATLAGRTDTQYF.